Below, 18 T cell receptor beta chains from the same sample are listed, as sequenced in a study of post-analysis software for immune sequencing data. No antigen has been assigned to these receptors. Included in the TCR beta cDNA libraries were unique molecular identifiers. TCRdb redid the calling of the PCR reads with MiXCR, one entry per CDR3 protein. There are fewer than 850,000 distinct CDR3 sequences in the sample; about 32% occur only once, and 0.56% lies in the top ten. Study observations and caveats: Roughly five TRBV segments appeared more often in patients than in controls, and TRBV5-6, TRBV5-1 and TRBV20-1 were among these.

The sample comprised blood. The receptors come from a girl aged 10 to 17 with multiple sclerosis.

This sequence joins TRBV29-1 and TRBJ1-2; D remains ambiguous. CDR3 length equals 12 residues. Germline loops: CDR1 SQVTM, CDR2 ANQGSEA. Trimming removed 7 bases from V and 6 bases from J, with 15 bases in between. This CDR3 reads CSASGGNHGYTF. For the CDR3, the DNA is TGCAGCGCGTCAGGTGGCAACCATGGCTACACCTTC.

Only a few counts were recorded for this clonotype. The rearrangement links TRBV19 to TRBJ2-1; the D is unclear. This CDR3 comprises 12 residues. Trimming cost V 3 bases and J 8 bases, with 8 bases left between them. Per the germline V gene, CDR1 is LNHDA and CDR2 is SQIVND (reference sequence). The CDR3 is CASSMYGDEQFF. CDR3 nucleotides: TGTGCCAGTAGTATGTATGGGGATGAGCAGTTCTTC.

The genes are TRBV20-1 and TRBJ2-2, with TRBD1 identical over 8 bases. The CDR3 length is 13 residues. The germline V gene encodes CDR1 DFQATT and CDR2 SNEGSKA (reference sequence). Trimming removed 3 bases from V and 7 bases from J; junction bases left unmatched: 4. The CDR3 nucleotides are TGCAGTGCTAGCGAAACAGGGGGCGGGGAGCTGTTTTTT. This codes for CSASETGGGELFF.

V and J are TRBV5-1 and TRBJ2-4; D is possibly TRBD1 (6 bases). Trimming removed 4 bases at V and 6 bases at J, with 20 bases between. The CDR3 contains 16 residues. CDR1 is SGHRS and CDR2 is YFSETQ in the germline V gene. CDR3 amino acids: CASSMTPGQAANIQYF. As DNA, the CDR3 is TGCGCCAGCAGCATGACCCCGGGACAAGCGGCAAACATTCAGTACTTC.

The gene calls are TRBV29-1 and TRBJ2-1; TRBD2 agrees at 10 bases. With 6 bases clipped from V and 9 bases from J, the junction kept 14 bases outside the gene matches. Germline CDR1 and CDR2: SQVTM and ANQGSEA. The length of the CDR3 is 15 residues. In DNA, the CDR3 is TGCAGCGTGGGGGACTCTAGCGGGAGTGGTGGTGAGCAGTTCTTC. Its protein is CSVGDSSGSGGEQFF.

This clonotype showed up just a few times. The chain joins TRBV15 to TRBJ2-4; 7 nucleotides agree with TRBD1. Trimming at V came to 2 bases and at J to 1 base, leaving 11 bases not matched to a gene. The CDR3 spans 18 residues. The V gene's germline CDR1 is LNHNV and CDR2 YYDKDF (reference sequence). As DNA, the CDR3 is TGTGCCACCAGCAGACCGACAGGGACGGTAGGGGCCAAAAACATTCAGTACTTC. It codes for CATSRPTGTVGAKNIQYF.

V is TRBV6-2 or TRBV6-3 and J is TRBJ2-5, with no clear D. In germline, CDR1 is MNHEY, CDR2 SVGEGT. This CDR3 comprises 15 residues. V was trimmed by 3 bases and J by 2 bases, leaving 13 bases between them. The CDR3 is CASSYWASRQETQYF. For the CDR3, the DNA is TGTGCCAGCAGTTATTGGGCCAGCAGACAAGAGACCCAGTACTTC.

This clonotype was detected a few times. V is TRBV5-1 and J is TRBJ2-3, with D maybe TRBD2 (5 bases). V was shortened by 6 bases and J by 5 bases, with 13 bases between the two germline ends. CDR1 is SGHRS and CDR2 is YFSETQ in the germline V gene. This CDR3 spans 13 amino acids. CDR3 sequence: CASTTTGRDTQYF. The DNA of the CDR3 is TGCGCCAGCACCACGACTGGGAGAGATACGCAGTATTTT. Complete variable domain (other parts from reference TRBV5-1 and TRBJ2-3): KAGVTQTPRYLIKTRGQQVTLSCSPISGHRSVSWYQQTPGQGLQFLFEYFSETQRNKGNFPGRFSGRQFSNSRSEMNVSTLELGDSALYLCASTTTGRDTQYFGPGTRLTVL.

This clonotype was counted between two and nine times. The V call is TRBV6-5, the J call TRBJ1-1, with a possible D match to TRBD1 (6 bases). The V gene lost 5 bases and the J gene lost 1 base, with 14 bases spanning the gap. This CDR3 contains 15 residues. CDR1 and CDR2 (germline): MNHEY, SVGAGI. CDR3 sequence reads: CASSSPRTANTEAFF. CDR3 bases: TGTGCCAGCAGTAGTCCCCGGACAGCGAACACTGAAGCTTTCTTT.

The CDR3 reads CASSVEFF. Written as DNA, the CDR3 is TGTGCCAGCAGCGTAGAGTTCTTC. The chain links TRBV9 to TRBJ2-1; D gene unclear. The V end lost 0 bases, the J end lost 14 bases, and 0 bases lay between the germline ends. Germline V gene data show CDR1 as SGDLS and CDR2 as YYNGEE. CDR3 length equals 8 residues.

The CDR3 region is CASRKGLGPDNQPQHF. DNA for the CDR3: TGTGCCAGCAGAAAGGGTTTAGGGCCAGACAATCAGCCCCAGCATTTT. The chain carries TRBV21-1 and TRBJ1-5. TRBV21-1 is designated a pseudogene. There are 16 residues in the CDR3.

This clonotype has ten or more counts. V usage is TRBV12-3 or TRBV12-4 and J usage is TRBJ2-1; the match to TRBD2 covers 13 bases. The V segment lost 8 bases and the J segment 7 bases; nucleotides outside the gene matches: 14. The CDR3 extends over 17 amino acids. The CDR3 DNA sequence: TGTGCCAGCGAATCAAATTTCGGGACTAGCGGGATGAATGAGCAGTTCTTC. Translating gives CASESNFGTSGMNEQFF.

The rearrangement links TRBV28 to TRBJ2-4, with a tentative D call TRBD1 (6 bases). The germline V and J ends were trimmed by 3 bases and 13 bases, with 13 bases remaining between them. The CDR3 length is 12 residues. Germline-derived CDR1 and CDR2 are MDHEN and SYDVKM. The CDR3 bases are TGTGCCAGCAGTTTTCAAGGGGGAGAGCAGTACTTC. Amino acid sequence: CASSFQGGEQYF.

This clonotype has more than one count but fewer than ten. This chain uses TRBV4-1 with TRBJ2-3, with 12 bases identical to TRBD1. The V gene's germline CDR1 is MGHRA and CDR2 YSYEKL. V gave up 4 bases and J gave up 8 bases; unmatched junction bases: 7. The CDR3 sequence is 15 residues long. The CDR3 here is CASSPGTGGGGTQYF. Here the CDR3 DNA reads TGCGCCAGCAGCCCCGGGACAGGGGGCGGGGGTACGCAGTATTTT.

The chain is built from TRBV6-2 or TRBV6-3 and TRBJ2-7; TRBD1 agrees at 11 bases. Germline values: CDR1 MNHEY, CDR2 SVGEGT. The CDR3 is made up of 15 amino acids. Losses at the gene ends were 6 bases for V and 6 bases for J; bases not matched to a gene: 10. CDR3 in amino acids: CASRTRRTGGIEQYF. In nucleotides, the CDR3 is TGTGCCAGCAGGACCCGGCGGACAGGGGGCATCGAGCAGTACTTC.

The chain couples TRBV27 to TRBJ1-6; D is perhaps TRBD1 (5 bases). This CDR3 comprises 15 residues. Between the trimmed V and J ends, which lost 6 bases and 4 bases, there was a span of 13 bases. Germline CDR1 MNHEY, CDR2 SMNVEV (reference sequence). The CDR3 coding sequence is TGTGCCAGCAGGCCTACCGGGACTTATAATTCACCCCTCCACTTT. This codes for CASRPTGTYNSPLHF.

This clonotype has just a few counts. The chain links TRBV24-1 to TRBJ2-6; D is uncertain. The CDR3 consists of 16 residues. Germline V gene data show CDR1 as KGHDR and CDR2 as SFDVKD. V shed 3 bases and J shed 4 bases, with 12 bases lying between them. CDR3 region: CATSDPGVLGANVLTF. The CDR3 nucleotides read TGTGCCACCAGTGATCCGGGCGTCCTCGGGGCCAACGTCCTGACTTTC.

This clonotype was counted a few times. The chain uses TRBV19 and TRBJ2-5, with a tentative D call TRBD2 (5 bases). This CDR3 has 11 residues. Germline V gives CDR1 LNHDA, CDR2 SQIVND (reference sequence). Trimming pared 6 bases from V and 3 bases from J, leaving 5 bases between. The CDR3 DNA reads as TGTGCCAGTAGGGGAGAAGAGACCCAGTACTTC. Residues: CASRGEETQYF.